The entry that follows covers one T cell receptor (beta chain) sequence. This sample was included in a study of T cells in localized non-small cell lung cancer. The V end was cut by 0 bases, the J end by 3 bases, with 9 bases between. The germline CDR1 and CDR2 sequences are LNHNV and YYDKDF (reference sequence). The CDR3 has 15 residues. Measured with immunoSEQ multiplex PCR; TCRdb has only the in-frame clones, and not every one. Of 8,000 or so clones listed, 93% are singletons. The V and J genes are TRBV15 and TRBJ2-1; D possibly corresponds to TRBD2 (5 bases). The sequences come from peripheral blood, collected before any cancer treatment. The clonotype comes from a woman aged 35 to 75 with stage I lung adenocarcinoma. The CDR3, as DNA: TGTGCCACCAGCAGAGATCGGGGAAACTACAATGAGCAGTTCTTC. This encodes CATSRDRGNYNEQFF.